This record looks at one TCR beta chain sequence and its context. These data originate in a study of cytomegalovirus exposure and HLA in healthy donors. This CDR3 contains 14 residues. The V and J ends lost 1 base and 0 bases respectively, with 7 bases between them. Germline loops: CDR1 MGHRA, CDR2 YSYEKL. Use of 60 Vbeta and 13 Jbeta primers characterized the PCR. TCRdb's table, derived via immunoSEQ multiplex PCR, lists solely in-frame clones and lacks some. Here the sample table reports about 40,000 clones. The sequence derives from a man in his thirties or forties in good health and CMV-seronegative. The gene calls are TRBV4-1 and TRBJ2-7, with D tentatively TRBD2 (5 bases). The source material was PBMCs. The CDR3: CASSQGGLSYEQYF. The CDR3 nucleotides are TGCGCCAGCAGCCAAGGCGGGCTCTCCTACGAGCAGTACTTC.